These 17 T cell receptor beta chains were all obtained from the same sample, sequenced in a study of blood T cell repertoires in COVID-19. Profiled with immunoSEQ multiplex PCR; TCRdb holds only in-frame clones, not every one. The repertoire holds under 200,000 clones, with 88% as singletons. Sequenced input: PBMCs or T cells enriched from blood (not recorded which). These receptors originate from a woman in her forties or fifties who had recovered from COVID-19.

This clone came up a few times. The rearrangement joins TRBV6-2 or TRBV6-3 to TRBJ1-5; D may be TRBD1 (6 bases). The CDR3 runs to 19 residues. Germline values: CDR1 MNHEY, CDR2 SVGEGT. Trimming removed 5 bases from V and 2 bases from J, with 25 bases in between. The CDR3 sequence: CASSVTGQKKVGRNQPQHF. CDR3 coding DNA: TGTGCCAGCAGTGTCACGGGACAAAAAAAGGTCGGCCGCAATCAGCCCCAGCATTTT.

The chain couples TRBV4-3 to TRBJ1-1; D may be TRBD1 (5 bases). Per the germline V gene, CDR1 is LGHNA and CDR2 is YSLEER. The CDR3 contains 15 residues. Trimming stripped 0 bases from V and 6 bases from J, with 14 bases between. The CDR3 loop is CASSQDLRGGAEAFF. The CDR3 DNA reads TGCGCCAGCAGCCAAGATTTGAGGGGAGGGGCTGAAGCTTTCTTT.

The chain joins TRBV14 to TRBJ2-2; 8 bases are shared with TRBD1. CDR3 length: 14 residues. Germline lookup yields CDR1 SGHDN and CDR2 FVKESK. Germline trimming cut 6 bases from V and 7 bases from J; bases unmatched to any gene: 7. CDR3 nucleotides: TGTGCCAGCAGTCCGCTGACAGGGGTCGGGGAGCTGTTTTTT. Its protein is CASSPLTGVGELFF.

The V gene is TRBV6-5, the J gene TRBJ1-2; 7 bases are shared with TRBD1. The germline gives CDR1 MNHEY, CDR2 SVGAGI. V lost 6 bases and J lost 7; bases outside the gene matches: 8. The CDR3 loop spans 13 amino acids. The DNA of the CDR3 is TGTGCCAGCAGGCCAGACAGGGCGAGTGGCTACACCTTC. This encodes CASRPDRASGYTF.

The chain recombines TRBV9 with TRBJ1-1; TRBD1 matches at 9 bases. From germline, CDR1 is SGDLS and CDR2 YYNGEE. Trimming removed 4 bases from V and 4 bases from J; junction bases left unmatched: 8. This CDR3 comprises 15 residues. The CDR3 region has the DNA TGTGCCAGCAGCTCTCCACAGGGGGCGCCCACTGAAGCTTTCTTT. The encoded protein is CASSSPQGAPTEAFF.

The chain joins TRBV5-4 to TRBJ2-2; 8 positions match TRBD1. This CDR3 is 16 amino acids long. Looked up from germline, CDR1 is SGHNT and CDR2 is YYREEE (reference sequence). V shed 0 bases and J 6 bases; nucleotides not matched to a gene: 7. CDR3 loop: CASSLAAGGASGELFF. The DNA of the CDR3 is TGTGCCAGCAGCTTGGCAGCAGGGGGCGCTTCCGGGGAGCTGTTTTTT.

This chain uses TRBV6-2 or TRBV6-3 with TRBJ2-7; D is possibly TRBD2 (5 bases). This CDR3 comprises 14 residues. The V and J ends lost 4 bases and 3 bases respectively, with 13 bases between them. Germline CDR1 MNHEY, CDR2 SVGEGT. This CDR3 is CASSLLVRNYEQYF. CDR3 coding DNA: TGTGCCAGCAGTTTACTAGTACGTAACTACGAGCAGTACTTC.

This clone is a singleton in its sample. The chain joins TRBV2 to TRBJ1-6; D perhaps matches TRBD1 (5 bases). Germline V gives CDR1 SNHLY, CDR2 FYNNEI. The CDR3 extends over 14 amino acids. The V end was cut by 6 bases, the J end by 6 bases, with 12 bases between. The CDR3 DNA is TGTGCCAGCAGAGTGACAGAGATTAATTCACCCCTCCACTTT. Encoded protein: CASRVTEINSPLHF.

CDR3 residues: CASSVAEGATNEKLFF. CDR3 nucleotides: TGTGCCAGCAGCGTAGCTGAGGGGGCAACTAATGAAAAACTGTTTTTT. The V gene is TRBV9, the J gene TRBJ1-4, with TRBD1 as a possible D gene (6 bases). The CDR3 has 16 residues. CDR1 and CDR2 from the germline V gene are SGDLS and YYNGEE. Trimming stripped 0 bases from V and 0 bases from J, with 9 bases between.

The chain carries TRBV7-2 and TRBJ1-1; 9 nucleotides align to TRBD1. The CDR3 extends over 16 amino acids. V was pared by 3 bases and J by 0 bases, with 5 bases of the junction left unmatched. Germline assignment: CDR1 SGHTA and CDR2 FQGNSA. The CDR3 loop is CASSLGTGPMNTEAFF. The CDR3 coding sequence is TGTGCCAGCAGCTTGGGGACAGGGCCTATGAACACTGAAGCTTTCTTT.

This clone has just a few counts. The CDR3 sequence is CASSYSRQGNTEAFF. The CDR3 nucleotides are TGTGCCAGCAGTTACTCCCGACAGGGGAACACTGAAGCTTTCTTT. The chain is built from TRBV6-5 and TRBJ1-1; 7 bases map to TRBD1. J lost 1 base, V lost 0 bases, and 2 bases had no gene match. This CDR3 has 15 amino acids. Germline V gene data show CDR1 as MNHEY and CDR2 as SVGAGI.

CDR3 bases: TGCGCCAGCAGCCGCCGACAGGGGTTAACTGGCTACACCTTC. It is translated as CASSRRQGLTGYTF. The chain carries TRBV4-3 and TRBJ1-2, with 8 bases identical to TRBD1. With 4 bases clipped from V and 7 bases from J, the junction kept 8 bases outside the gene matches. The CDR3 has 14 amino acids. Germline V lookup: CDR1 LGHNA, CDR2 YSLEER.

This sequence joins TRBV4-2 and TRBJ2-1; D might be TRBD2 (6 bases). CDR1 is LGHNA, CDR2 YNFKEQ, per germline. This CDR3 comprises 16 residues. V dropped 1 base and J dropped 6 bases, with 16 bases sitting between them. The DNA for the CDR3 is TGTGCCAGCAGCCAAGTAGGCCAGGGAGGTTTCAATGAGCAGTTCTTC. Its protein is CASSQVGQGGFNEQFF.

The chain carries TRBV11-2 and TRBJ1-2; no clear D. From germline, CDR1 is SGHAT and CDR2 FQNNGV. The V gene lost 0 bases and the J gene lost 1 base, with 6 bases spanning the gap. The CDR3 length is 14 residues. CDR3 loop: CASSLDLVNYGYTF. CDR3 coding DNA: TGTGCCAGCAGCTTAGATTTAGTTAACTATGGCTACACCTTC.

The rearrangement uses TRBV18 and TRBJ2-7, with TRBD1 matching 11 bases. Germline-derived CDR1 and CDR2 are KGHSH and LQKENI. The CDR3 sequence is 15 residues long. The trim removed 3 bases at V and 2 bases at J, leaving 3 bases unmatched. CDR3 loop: CASSPGGQGAYEQYF. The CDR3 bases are TGTGCCAGCTCACCCGGGGGACAGGGGGCCTACGAGCAGTACTTC.

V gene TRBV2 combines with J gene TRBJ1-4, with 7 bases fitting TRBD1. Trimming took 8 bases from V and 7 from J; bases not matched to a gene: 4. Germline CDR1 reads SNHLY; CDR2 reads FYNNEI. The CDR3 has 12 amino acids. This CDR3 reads CASGQDAEKLFF. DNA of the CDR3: TGTGCCAGCGGACAGGATGCTGAAAAACTGTTTTTT.

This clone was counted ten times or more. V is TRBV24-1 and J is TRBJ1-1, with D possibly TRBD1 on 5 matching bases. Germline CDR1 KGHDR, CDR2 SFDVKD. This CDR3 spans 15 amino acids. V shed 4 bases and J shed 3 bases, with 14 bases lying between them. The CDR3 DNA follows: TGTGCCACCAGTGAGGGGGGAGGGGCGGACACTGAAGCTTTCTTT. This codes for CATSEGGGADTEAFF.